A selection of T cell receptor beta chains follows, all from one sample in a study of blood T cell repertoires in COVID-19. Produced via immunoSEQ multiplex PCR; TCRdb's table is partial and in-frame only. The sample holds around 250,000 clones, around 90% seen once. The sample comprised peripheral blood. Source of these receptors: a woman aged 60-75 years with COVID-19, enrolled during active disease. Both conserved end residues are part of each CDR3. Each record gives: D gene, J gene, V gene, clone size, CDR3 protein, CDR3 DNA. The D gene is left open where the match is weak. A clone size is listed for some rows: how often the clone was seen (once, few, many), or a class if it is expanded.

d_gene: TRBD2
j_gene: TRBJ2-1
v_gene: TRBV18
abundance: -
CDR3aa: CATSRSGGENEQFF
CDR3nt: TGTGCCACCTCGAGGAGCGGGGGGGAAAATGAGCAGTTCTTC

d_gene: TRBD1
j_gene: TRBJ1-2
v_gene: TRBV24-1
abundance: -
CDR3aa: CATSDPLARTGEDGYTF
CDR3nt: TGTGCCACCAGTGACCCCCTAGCTCGGACAGGGGAGGATGGCTACACCTTC

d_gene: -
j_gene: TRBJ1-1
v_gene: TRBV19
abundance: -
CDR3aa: CASSTLELNTEAFF
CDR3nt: TGTGCCAGTAGTACGCTGGAGCTGAACACTGAAGCTTTCTTT

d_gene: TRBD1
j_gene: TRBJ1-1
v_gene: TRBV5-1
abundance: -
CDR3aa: CASSLEGQGWVGTEAFF
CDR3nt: TGCGCCAGCAGCTTGGAGGGACAGGGTTGGGTTGGGACTGAAGCTTTCTTT

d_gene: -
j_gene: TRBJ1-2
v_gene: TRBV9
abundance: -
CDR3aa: CASSVGHTSDYGYTF
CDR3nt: TGTGCCAGCAGCGTAGGGCACACTAGCGACTATGGCTACACCTTC

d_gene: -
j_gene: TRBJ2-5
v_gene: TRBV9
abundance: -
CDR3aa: CASSESGRDAWETQYF
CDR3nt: TGTGCCAGCAGCGAGTCGGGCCGGGATGCGTGGGAGACCCAGTACTTC

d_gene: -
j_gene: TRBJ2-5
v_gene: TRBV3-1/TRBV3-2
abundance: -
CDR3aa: CASSSGLLQETQYF
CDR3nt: TGTGCCAGCAGCTCAGGACTCCTCCAAGAGACCCAGTACTTC

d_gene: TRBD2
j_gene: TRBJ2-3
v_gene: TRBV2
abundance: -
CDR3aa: CASRRTSGGTDTQYF
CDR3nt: TGTGCCAGCAGGCGGACTAGCGGGGGGACAGATACGCAGTATTTT

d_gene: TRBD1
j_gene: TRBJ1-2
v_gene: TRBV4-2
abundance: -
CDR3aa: CASSQDPFTGGSGYTF
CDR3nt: TGTGCCAGCAGCCAAGATCCGTTTACAGGGGGATCTGGCTACACCTTC

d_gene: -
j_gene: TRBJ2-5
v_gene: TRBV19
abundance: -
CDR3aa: CASSIRGRRGQETQYF
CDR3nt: TGTGCCAGTAGTATTAGAGGTAGGCGGGGCCAAGAGACCCAGTACTTC

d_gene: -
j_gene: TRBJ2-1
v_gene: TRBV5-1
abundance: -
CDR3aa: CASSPSGLAPYNEQFF
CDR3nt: TGCGCCAGCAGCCCGAGCGGGCTAGCCCCCTACAATGAGCAGTTCTTC

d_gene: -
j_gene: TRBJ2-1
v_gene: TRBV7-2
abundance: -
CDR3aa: CASSLVAATSYNEQFF
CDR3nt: TGTGCCAGCAGCTTAGTGGCGGCCACCTCCTACAATGAGCAGTTCTTC

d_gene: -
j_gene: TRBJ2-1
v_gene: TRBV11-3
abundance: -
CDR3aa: CASSFSWGERTPYNEQFF
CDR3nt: TGTGCCAGCAGCTTTTCCTGGGGGGAAAGGACACCTTACAATGAGCAGTTCTTC

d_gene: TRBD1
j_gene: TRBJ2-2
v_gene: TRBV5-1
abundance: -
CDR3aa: CASSLERGQNTGELFF
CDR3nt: TGCGCCAGCAGCTTGGAGAGGGGGCAGAACACCGGGGAGCTGTTTTTT

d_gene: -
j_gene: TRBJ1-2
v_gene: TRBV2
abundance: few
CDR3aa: CASIQQTTGDYGYTF
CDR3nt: TGTGCCAGCATCCAACAAACTACGGGGGACTATGGCTACACCTTC

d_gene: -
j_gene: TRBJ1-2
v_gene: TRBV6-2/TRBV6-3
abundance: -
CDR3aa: CASSYSVTPVGGYTF
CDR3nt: TGTGCCAGCAGTTACTCTGTGACACCGGTGGGTGGCTACACCTTC

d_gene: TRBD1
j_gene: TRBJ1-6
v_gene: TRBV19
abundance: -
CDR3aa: CASKRDRRRLNSPLHF
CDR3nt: TGTGCCAGTAAGAGGGACAGGCGACGCCTTAATTCACCCCTCCACTTT

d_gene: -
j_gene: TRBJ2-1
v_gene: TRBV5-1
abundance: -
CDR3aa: CASSFKEGASYLPRSHNEQFF
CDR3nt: TGCGCCAGCAGCTTTAAGGAGGGGGCGTCTTATTTGCCTAGGTCCCACAATGAGCAGTTCTTC

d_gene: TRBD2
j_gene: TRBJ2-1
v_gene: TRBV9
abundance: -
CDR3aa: CASSVLAGGWNEQFF
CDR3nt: TGTGCCAGCAGCGTGCTAGCGGGGGGGTGGAATGAGCAGTTCTTC

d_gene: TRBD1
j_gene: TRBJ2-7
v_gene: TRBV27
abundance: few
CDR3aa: CASSRSGQGYEQYF
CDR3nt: TGTGCCAGCAGTCGATCGGGACAGGGCTACGAGCAGTACTTC

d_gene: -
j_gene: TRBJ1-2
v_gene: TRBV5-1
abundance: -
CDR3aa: CASSLGGTQDGYTF
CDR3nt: TGCGCCAGCAGCTTGGGGGGGACTCAGGATGGCTACACCTTC

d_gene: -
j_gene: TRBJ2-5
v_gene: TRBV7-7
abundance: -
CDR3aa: CASSLGNQETQYF
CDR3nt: TGTGCCAGCAGCTTGGGCAACCAAGAGACCCAGTACTTC

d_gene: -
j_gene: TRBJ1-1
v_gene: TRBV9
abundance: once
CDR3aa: CASSVVTGTEAFF
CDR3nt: TGTGCCAGCAGCGTAGTGACGGGGACTGAAGCTTTCTTT

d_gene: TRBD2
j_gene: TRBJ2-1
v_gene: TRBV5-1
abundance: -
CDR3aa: CASSFSSGGASEQFF
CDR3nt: TGCGCCAGCAGCTTCTCTAGCGGGGGGGCGAGTGAGCAGTTCTTC

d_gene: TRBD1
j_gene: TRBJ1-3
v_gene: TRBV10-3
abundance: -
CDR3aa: CAISKTGTSGNTIYF
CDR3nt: TGTGCCATCAGTAAGACAGGGACCTCTGGAAACACCATATATTTT

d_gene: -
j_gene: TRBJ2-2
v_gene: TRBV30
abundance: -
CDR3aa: CAWKGAVTGELFF
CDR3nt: TGTGCCTGGAAAGGGGCTGTCACCGGGGAGCTGTTTTTT

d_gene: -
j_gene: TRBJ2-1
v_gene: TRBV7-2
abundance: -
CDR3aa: CASSLSGSSSYNEQFF
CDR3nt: TGTGCCAGCAGCTTAAGCGGGTCAAGCTCCTACAATGAGCAGTTCTTC

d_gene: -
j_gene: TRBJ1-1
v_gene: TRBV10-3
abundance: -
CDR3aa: CAINGGTEAFF
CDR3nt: TGTGCCATCAACGGGGGCACTGAAGCTTTCTTT

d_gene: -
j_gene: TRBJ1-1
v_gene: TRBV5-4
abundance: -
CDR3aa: CASSLGGESNTEAFF
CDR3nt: TGTGCCAGCAGCTTGGGGGGGGAATCCAACACTGAAGCTTTCTTT

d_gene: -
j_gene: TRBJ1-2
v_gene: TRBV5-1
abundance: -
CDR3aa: CASSLVETDPRGGYTF
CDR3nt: TGCGCCAGCAGCTTAGTGGAGACGGACCCACGGGGTGGCTACACCTTC

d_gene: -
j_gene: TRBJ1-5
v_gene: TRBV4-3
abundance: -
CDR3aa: CASSPTAARGNQPQHF
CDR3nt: TGCGCCAGCAGCCCGACGGCGGCGCGGGGCAATCAGCCCCAGCATTTT

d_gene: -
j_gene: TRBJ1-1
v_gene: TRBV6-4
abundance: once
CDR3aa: CASSEGGEATEAFF
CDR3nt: TGTGCCAGCAGTGAAGGAGGGGAAGCCACTGAAGCTTTCTTT

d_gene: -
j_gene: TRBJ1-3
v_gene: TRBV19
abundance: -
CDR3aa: CASTTRLGQTSGNTIYF
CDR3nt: TGTGCCAGTACCACCCGGCTGGGGCAGACCTCTGGAAACACCATATATTTT

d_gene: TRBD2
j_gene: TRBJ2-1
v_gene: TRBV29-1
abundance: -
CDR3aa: CSVAGGANEQFF
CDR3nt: TGCAGCGTTGCCGGGGGGGCAAATGAGCAGTTCTTC